This T cell receptor beta chain is drawn from a study of blood T cell repertoires in COVID-19. Participants came from under 30 US areas, aged about 18 to 95 years. Self-reported history from a screening survey and questionnaire set each donor's cohort. Study processing details: Amplifying reference gene primers gave estimates of nucleated cell counts. Generated by immunoSEQ multiplex PCR, the TCRdb table keeps only in-frame clones and is missing some. V and J calls and clone size follow that table, whereas D and trimming were derived from the DNA. The sample includes more than 300,000 clones, approximately 89% of them seen just once. Sequencing used PBMCs or T cells enriched from blood (not recorded which). The receptor comes from a man aged 35 to 55 in a cohort exposed to, infected with or recovered from COVID-19 (not recorded which).

The chain's CDR3 is CASSQSLDRGPETQYF. In DNA, the CDR3 is TGTGCCAGCAGCCAATCCCTTGACAGGGGGCCTGAGACCCAGTACTTC. The rearrangement uses TRBV3-1 (or the pseudogene TRBV3-2) and TRBJ2-5; 10 bases fit TRBD1. The CDR3 extends over 16 amino acids. CDR1 is LGHDT, CDR2 YNNKEL, per germline (reference sequence). V lost 2 bases to trimming and J lost 5 bases; unmatched junction nucleotides: 8.